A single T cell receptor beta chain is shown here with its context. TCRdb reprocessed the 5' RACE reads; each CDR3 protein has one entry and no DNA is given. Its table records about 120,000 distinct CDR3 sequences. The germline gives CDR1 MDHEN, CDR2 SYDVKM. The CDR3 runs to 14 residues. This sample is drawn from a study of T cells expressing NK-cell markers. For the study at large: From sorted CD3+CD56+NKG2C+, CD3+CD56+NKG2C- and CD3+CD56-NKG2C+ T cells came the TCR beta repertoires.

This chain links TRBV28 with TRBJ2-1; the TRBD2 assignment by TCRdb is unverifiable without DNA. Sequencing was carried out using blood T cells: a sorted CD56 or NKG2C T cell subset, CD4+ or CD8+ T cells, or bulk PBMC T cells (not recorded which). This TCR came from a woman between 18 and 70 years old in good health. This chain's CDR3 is CASSLFSGDGEQFF.